This TCR beta chain was retrieved from a study of cytomegalovirus exposure and HLA in healthy donors. 13 Jbeta primers and 60 Vbeta primers were used for the PCR. The data were produced by immunoSEQ multiplex PCR, yet TCRdb's version contains in-frame clones alone and is incomplete. The repertoire holds approximately 220,000 clones, with around 80% as singletons. V was clipped by 0 bases and J by 6 bases, with 8 bases between them. From germline, CDR1 is SGHVS and CDR2 FNYEAQ. The CDR3 is 14 residues long. The study sampled nominally healthy donors, though unrecorded immune exposures were likely. Sequencing input: PBMCs. This sequence joins TRBV7-6 and TRBJ2-2; D gene ambiguous. The receptor comes from a young man in good health and CMV-seronegative. DNA for the CDR3: TGTGCCAGCAGCTTAGCCCCAACTTCCGGGGAGCTGTTTTTT. The encoded protein is CASSLAPTSGELFF.